This section outlines one TCR beta chain sequence together with its context. The sample belongs to a study of OX40 agonist ivuxolimab in advanced cancers. The CDR3 has 14 residues. V was clipped by 8 bases and J by 5 bases; unmatched bases: 11. Per the germline V gene, CDR1 is KGHSH and CDR2 is LQKENI. Data came from immunoSEQ multiplex PCR; TCRdb stores just in-frame clones and leaves some out. The sample contains approximately 68,000 clones, about 90% of which appear only once. This receptor was taken from an adult with an advanced solid tumor such as melanoma, head and neck, liver or kidney cancer. The chain joins TRBV18 to TRBJ2-5, with 7 positions matching TRBD1. The specimen comprised CD4+ or CD8+ T cells sorted from blood, sampled in a trial of the OX40 agonist ivuxolimab. In DNA, the CDR3 is TGTGCCAGCCAACCGACAGGGACGGGGGAGACCCAGTACTTC. Translated: CASQPTGTGETQYF. The full variable domain, with the rest looked up from reference TRBV18 and TRBJ2-5, is NAGVMQNPRHLVRRRGQEARLRCSPMKGHSHVYWYRQLPEEGLKFMVYLQKENIIDESGMPKERFSAEFPKEGPSILRIQQVVRGDSAAYFCASQPTGTGETQYFGPGTRLLVL.